These T cell receptor beta chains were read from a single sample in a study of graft-versus-host responses after intestinal transplantation. The repertoire was sequenced with immunoSEQ multiplex PCR; TCRdb's copy has only in-frame clones and lacks some. Of 10,000 or so clones detected, around 93% appear once; the ten largest clones hold roughly 4%. The sample consisted of PBMCs, taken approximately 40 days after intestinal transplantation. These receptor sequences come from a human patient who received an intestinal transplant, so some T cells may come from the graft donor. Both conserved end residues are trimmed from each CDR3.

cdr3_aa v_call
ASSLGQPLVGYEQY TRBV10-2
ASSPPSSLNTEAF TRBV9
ASSLDPLDRAGYGYT TRBV16
SAAGAGADGYT TRBV29-1
ASSTGQGVGGELF TRBV11-3
ASTPWRGVGETQY TRBV6-1
ASSSGGGSSYEQY TRBV6-6
ASSLGLAGTDTQY TRBV7-8
ASSQDGREGQPQH TRBV4-1
ASSEAQGLIYNSPLH TRBV6-1
SARGQMETQY TRBV29-1
ASSELEGALLAKNIQY TRBV10-2
ASSLLGGGADEQF TRBV7-3
ASSLISGTGGSEAF TRBV5-4
ASSMGNSNQPQH TRBV19
ASSLGAGDTEAF TRBV7-6
ASSDRMTQY TRBV5-4
ASSEMGTNYGYT TRBV2
ASSPAYGSTGWYT TRBV7-8
ASSQEGRLAGGTDTQY TRBV4-2
ASRSSATDTQY TRBV9
ASSLQGTEAF TRBV5-1
ASSAGTATGELF TRBV7-7
ASSLRGGTDTQY TRBV6-5
AISDGLGNDEQF TRBV10-3
ASSPYRGGYT TRBV4-1
ASSLGPPNTGELF TRBV7-9
ASTSLGGFGTGELF TRBV11-2
ASSYEAASYNSPLH TRBV6-5
ASSPLGPYGDEQY TRBV5-6
ASSLGPGLSGNTIY TRBV7-9